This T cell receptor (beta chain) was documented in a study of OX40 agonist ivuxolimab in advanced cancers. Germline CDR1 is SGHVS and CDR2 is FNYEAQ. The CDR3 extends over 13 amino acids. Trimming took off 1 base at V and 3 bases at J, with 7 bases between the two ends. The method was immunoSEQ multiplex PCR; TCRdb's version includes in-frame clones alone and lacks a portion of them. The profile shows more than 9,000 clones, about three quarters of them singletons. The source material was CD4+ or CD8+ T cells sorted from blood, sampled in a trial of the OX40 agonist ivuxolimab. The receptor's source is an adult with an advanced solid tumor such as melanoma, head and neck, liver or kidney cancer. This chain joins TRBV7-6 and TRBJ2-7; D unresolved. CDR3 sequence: CASSLDIRYEQYF. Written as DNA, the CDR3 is TGTGCCAGCAGCTTAGATATCCGCTACGAGCAGTACTTC.